One and the same sample provided the 8 T cell receptor beta chains below, sequenced in a study of long-term antiretroviral therapy in people with HIV. Investigators performed immunoSEQ version v3.0 at survey level. Here immunoSEQ multiplex PCR was the method, and the copy in TCRdb shows in-frame clones only, minus some. The repertoire holds 15,000 to 20,000 clones, with roughly 87% as singletons. The sample here was unsorted PBMCs, taken 2.1 years after starting antiretroviral therapy. These receptors came from a man in his late teens or twenties with HIV.

This rearrangement joins TRBV4-2 to TRBJ2-1, with a possible D match to TRBD2 (7 bases). Germline V gene data show CDR1 as LGHNA and CDR2 as YNFKEQ. This CDR3 has 19 residues. Trimming took off 1 base at V and 3 bases at J, with 22 bases between the two ends. CDR3 sequence (DNA): TGTGCCAGCAGCCAAGCCATAAACGTTGGGGGGGGCCACTACAATGAGCAGTTCTTC. Its translation is CASSQAINVGGGHYNEQFF.

J is TRBJ2-7 and V is TRBV7-6; tentative D call: TRBD1 (5 bases). V was cut by 5 bases and J by 4 bases, with 21 bases left in between. The CDR3 is made up of 16 amino acids. Germline CDR1 reads SGHVS; CDR2 reads FNYEAQ. The CDR3 nucleotides read TGTGCCAGCAGCCCCATCGGAAGACAGAATCTATACGAGCAGTACTTC. This codes for CASSPIGRQNLYEQYF.

The rearrangement joins TRBV9 to TRBJ1-6; D is uncertain. CDR3 length equals 15 residues. Deletions cut 4 bases from V and 8 bases from J, with 16 bases between. Looked up from germline, CDR1 is SGDLS and CDR2 is YYNGEE. CDR3 DNA: TGTGCCAGCAGCAAGCAAACGTTACCAGATTCACCCCTCCACTTT. It encodes CASSKQTLPDSPLHF.

The rearrangement uses TRBV2 and TRBJ1-4, with D uncertain. V gave up 5 bases and J gave up 5 bases, with 3 bases separating them. This CDR3 has 11 amino acids. Germline CDR1 and CDR2: SNHLY and FYNNEI. CDR3 DNA: TGTGCCAGCAGTAGGAATGAAAAACTGTTTTTT. It encodes CASSRNEKLFF.

The V call is TRBV13, the J call TRBJ2-7; a weak D match, TRBD1 (6 bases). Germline V gene lookup returns CDR1 PRHDT and CDR2 FYEKMQ (reference sequence). CDR3 length: 15 residues. Deletions cut 4 bases from V and 0 bases from J, with 13 bases between. CDR3 sequence reads: CASSYRDKSSYEQYF. CDR3 DNA sequence: TGTGCCAGCAGCTACCGGGACAAAAGCTCCTACGAGCAGTACTTC.

In its sample, this clone was seen a few times. This chain connects TRBV6-6 to TRBJ1-1; 10 bases are shared with TRBD1. The junction had 7 bases not matched to a gene; V was cut back by 6 bases and J by 0 bases. Germline CDR1 is MNHNY and CDR2 is SVGAGI (reference sequence). The CDR3 covers 16 residues. The CDR3 DNA reads TGTGCCAGCAGCCTCCCCGGGACAGGGGTGAACACTGAAGCTTTCTTT. Translating it yields CASSLPGTGVNTEAFF.

The genes are TRBV18 and TRBJ2-1, with D perhaps TRBD2 (6 bases). CDR1 KGHSH and CDR2 LQKENI come from the germline V gene. CDR3 length: 12 residues. V was cut by 2 bases and J by 9 bases, with 8 bases left in between. CDR3 coding DNA: TGTGCCAGCTCACCAGGGAGGAGTGAGCAGTTCTTC. Residues: CASSPGRSEQFF.

This clone was detected only once. This chain links TRBV2 with TRBJ2-7, with D possibly being TRBD2 (6 bases). The CDR3 runs 13 residues. Trimming removed 6 bases from V and 4 bases from J, with 13 bases in between. Germline CDR1 SNHLY, CDR2 FYNNEI. CDR3 coding DNA: TGTGCCAGCAGGGTAGCGGACGATTACGAGCAGTACTTC. This codes for CASRVADDYEQYF.